The 7 T cell receptor beta chains listed next were all sequenced from one sample in a study of blood T cell repertoires in COVID-19. The table came from immunoSEQ multiplex PCR; TCRdb's copy has only in-frame clones and leaves some out. The table has tens of thousands of clones, about 80% seen once. The sample consisted of peripheral blood. The receptors shown here come from a human donor in a cohort sampled during active COVID-19.

The rearrangement links TRBV18 to TRBJ2-1; the D is unclear. Trimming stripped 2 bases from V and 0 bases from J, with 5 bases between. Germline loops: CDR1 KGHSH, CDR2 LQKENI. This CDR3 spans 14 amino acids. CDR3 sequence reads: CASSPWSSYNEQFF. CDR3 DNA sequence: TGTGCCAGCTCACCATGGAGCTCCTACAATGAGCAGTTCTTC.

The gene calls are TRBV7-2 and TRBJ1-2, with D unclear. CDR3 length equals 13 residues. V shed 1 base and J shed 8 bases, with 11 bases lying between them. Germline V CDR1 and CDR2: SGHTA, FQGNSA. The CDR3 reads CASSLGVRSGYTF. The CDR3 bases are TGTGCCAGCAGCTTAGGAGTCAGGTCAGGCTACACCTTC.

This clone has more than one count but fewer than ten. The chain couples TRBV19 to TRBJ1-1, with a possible D match to TRBD1 (6 bases). The germline CDR1 and CDR2 sequences are LNHDA and SQIVND (reference sequence). The CDR3 runs to 15 residues. The ends were cut back, 9 bases at V and 3 bases at J, with 20 bases in the middle. CDR3 in amino acids: CASRAGATQYTEAFF. The CDR3 nucleotides are TGTGCCAGCCGTGCAGGGGCCACGCAGTACACTGAAGCTTTCTTT.

In this sample, this clone turned up once. The gene calls are TRBV5-5 and TRBJ1-3, with TRBD1 identical over 10 bases. The CDR3 has 18 amino acids. Trimming cost V 4 bases and J 3 bases; bases outside gene matches: 13. From germline, CDR1 is SGHKS and CDR2 YYEKEE (reference sequence). CDR3 nucleotide sequence: TGTGCCAGCAGCCCGAAATCCGGGACAGGGGTGTTTGGAAACACCATATATTTT. Encoded protein: CASSPKSGTGVFGNTIYF.

V usage is TRBV9 and J usage is TRBJ2-3; 10 nucleotides line up with TRBD1. Germline loops: CDR1 SGDLS, CDR2 YYNGEE. CDR3 size: 17 residues. After removal of 4 bases from V and 5 bases from J, the junction contained 13 bases not matched to a gene. As DNA, the CDR3 is TGTGCCAGCAGCCCGGGGGACAGGGGTCGGAAGGAAGATACGCAGTATTTT. Amino acid sequence: CASSPGDRGRKEDTQYF.

The V call is TRBV19, the J call TRBJ2-7; TRBD1 matches at 12 bases. There are 17 residues in the CDR3. In germline, CDR1 is LNHDA, CDR2 SQIVND (reference sequence). J was trimmed by 0 bases and V by 0 bases; bases with no gene match: 3. CDR3 sequence (DNA): TGTGCCAGTAGTATAGACGGGGACAGGGGGCCCTCCTACGAGCAGTACTTC. Translated: CASSIDGDRGPSYEQYF.

This chain links TRBV27 with TRBJ1-6; 9 bases are a match to TRBD1. Germline V CDR1 and CDR2: MNHEY, SMNVEV (reference sequence). V shed 5 bases and J 8 bases; nucleotides not matched to a gene: 7. The CDR3 has 15 residues. CDR3 protein: CASSTYGTGYSPLHF. CDR3 coding DNA: TGTGCCAGCAGTACGTACGGGACAGGGTATTCACCCCTCCACTTT.